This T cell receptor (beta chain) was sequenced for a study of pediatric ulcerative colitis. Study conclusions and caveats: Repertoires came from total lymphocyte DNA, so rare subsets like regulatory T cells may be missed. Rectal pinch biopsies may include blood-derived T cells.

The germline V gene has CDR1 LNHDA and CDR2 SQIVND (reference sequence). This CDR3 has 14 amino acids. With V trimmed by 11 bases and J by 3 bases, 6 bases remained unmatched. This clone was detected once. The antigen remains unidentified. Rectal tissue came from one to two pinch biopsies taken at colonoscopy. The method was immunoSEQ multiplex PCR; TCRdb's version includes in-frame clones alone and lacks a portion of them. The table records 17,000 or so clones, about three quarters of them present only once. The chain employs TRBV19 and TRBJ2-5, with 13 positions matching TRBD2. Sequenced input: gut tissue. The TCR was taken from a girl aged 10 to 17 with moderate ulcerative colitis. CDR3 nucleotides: TGTGCCTCCGCCGGACTAGCGGGGGAAGAGACCCAGTACTTC. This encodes CASAGLAGEETQYF.